One and the same sample provided the 26 T cell receptor beta chains below, sequenced in a study of OX40 agonist ivuxolimab in advanced cancers. Clones were sequenced by immunoSEQ multiplex PCR, and TCRdb holds only the in-frame ones, with some missing. Among some 80,000 clones listed, over 85% were seen once. Sequenced here: CD4+ or CD8+ T cells sorted from blood, sampled in a trial of the OX40 agonist ivuxolimab. The receptors derive from an adult with an advanced solid tumor such as melanoma, head and neck, liver or kidney cancer.

The chain carries TRBV30 and TRBJ2-7, with TRBD1 identical over 9 bases. The CDR3 runs to 16 residues. From germline, CDR1 is GTSNPN and CDR2 SVGIG (reference sequence). Unmatched junction bases numbered 11, after V lost 0 bases and J lost 5 bases. The CDR3 region is CAWSVAGTGNLDEQYF. The CDR3, as DNA: TGTGCCTGGAGTGTTGCCGGGACAGGGAATCTCGACGAGCAGTACTTC.

V is TRBV6-1 and J is TRBJ2-6; the D gene could be TRBD1 or TRBD2 (6 bases each). V was trimmed by 1 base and J by 2 bases, leaving 12 bases between them. Per germline, CDR1 MNHNS and CDR2 SASEGT. This CDR3 spans 17 amino acids. As DNA, the CDR3 is TGTGCCAGCAGTGAAGGGAGGGGGTTTGCTGGGGCCAACGTCCTGACTTTC. Translated: CASSEGRGFAGANVLTF.

A word on this clone: An end of the junction does not agree with germline; a read error may underlie this. The chain combines TRBV10-3 with TRBJ1-1, with TRBD1 as a possible D gene (5 bases). In germline, CDR1 is ENHRY, CDR2 SYGVKD. The length of the CDR3 is 14 residues. The CDR3 nucleotides are TGTGCCATCAGTGAGTCGGCAGGGAACGCTGAAGCTTTCTTT. This gives the protein CAISESAGNAEAFF.

The chain is built from TRBV5-8 and TRBJ2-7; D ambiguous. Germline CDR1 and CDR2: SGHTS and YDEGEE. This CDR3 region has 13 residues. V was clipped by 6 bases and J by 0 bases, with 10 bases between them. The CDR3 sequence: CASTSRSSYEQYF. CDR3 nucleotides: TGTGCCAGCACCTCGCGGAGCTCCTACGAGCAGTACTTC.

DNA of the CDR3: TGTGCCAGCAGCTTAGTAGGGGGAAGGCGCAATCAGCCCCAGCATTTT. Amino acid sequence: CASSLVGGRRNQPQHF. The chain employs TRBV7-2 and TRBJ1-5; tentatively, D is TRBD1 (6 bases). CDR3 length: 16 amino acids. Germline-derived CDR1 and CDR2 are SGHTA and FQGNSA. Trimming took 1 base from V and 2 from J, leaving 12 bases between them.

The V gene is TRBV19, the J gene TRBJ2-4; D remains ambiguous. The CDR3 covers 15 residues. The germline gives CDR1 LNHDA, CDR2 SQIVND (reference sequence). With 5 bases removed from V and 0 bases from J, the gap between germline ends came to 11 bases. The CDR3 region is CASSPHGVAKNIQYF. DNA for the CDR3: TGTGCCAGTAGTCCTCATGGAGTAGCCAAAAACATTCAGTACTTC.

The chain has TRBV13 and TRBJ2-3; D is ambiguous. V shed 6 bases and J shed 4 bases, with 5 bases lying between them. The CDR3 extends over 11 amino acids. The germline gives CDR1 PRHDT, CDR2 FYEKMQ (reference sequence). The CDR3 DNA reads TGTGCCAGCAGTGTGGCAGATACGCAGTATTTT. Translating it yields CASSVADTQYF.

The chain couples TRBV4-3 to TRBJ2-3; D remains ambiguous. CDR1 is LGHNA, CDR2 YSLEER, per germline. CDR3 size: 11 residues. V lost 0 bases to trimming and J lost 5 bases, with 0 bases between them. The CDR3 region is CASSQEDTQYF. CDR3 coding DNA: TGCGCCAGCAGCCAAGAAGATACGCAGTATTTT.

This clone was detected once. This chain joins TRBV11-3 and TRBJ2-3, with 8 bases fitting TRBD1. After removal of 2 bases from V and 2 bases from J, the junction contained 6 bases not matched to a gene. This CDR3 spans 16 amino acids. The V gene's germline CDR1 is SGHNT and CDR2 YENEEA. The CDR3 DNA reads TGTGCCAGCAGCTTATCCGGGACAGGCCCCACAGATACGCAGTATTTT. This codes for CASSLSGTGPTDTQYF.

CDR3 loop: CASRLRAETQFF. The CDR3, as DNA: TGTGCCAGCAGACTACGGGCCGAAACTCAGTTCTTC. The chain has TRBV28 and TRBJ2-1; D is ambiguous. V gave up 6 bases and J gave up 13 bases, with 16 bases separating them. The CDR3 extends over 12 amino acids. Germline-derived CDR1 and CDR2 are MDHEN and SYDVKM. The entire variable domain, with the rest obtained from reference TRBV28 and TRBJ2-1, is as follows: DVKVTQSSRYLVKRTGEKVFLECVQDMDHENMFWYRQDPGLGLRLIYFSYDVKMKEKGDIPEGYSVSREKKERFSLILESASTNQTSMYLCASRLRAETQFFGPGTRLTVL.

The rearrangement joins TRBV29-1 to TRBJ2-5; D not certain. The CDR3 has 12 residues. CDR1 is SQVTM, CDR2 ANQGSEA, per germline. Trimming stripped 4 bases from V and 7 bases from J, with 13 bases between. Written as DNA, the CDR3 is TGCAGCGTTGGGTCTGTCGTAGGGACCCAGTACTTC. Translating it yields CSVGSVVGTQYF.

V and J are TRBV28 and TRBJ1-5, with a weak D call TRBD1 (6 bases). The V and J ends lost 6 bases and 2 bases respectively, with 14 bases between them. Germline V gene data show CDR1 as MDHEN and CDR2 as SYDVKM. The CDR3 consists of 15 residues. The CDR3 region is CASRPWDTRNQPQHF. For the CDR3, the DNA is TGTGCCAGCAGACCATGGGACACACGCAATCAGCCCCAGCATTTT.

This rearrangement joins TRBV7-3 to TRBJ2-7; 9 nucleotides align to TRBD1. V shed 5 bases and J 6 bases; nucleotides not matched to a gene: 11. Germline assignment: CDR1 SGHTA and CDR2 FQGTGA. The CDR3 length is 15 residues. For the CDR3, the DNA is TGTGCCAGCAGCGTCTCCGGGACAGGGACTTTCGAGCAGTACTTC. This gives the protein CASSVSGTGTFEQYF. Using reference TRBV7-3 and TRBJ2-7 for the parts outside the CDR3, the full variable domain is GAGVSQTPSNKVTEKGKYVELRCDPISGHTALYWYRQSLGQGPEFLIYFQGTGAADDSGLPNDRFFAVRPEGSVSTLKIQRTERGDSAVYLCASSVSGTGTFEQYFGPGTRLTVT.

The V and J genes are TRBV10-3 and TRBJ2-1; no firm D call. CDR3 length: 13 residues. The germline CDR1 and CDR2 sequences are ENHRY and SYGVKD. V was pared by 5 bases and J by 1 base, with 6 bases between. DNA of the CDR3: TGTGCCATCAGTACTACTTCCTACAATGAGCAGTTCTTC. It codes for CAISTTSYNEQFF.

The chain employs TRBV10-3 and TRBJ2-2, with 9 bases that match TRBD2. CDR3 size: 15 residues. CDR1 is ENHRY, CDR2 SYGVKD, per germline. V shed 5 bases, J shed 4 bases, and the junction held 5 bases outside the gene matches. The CDR3 is CAISPGLARTGELFF. The CDR3, as DNA: TGTGCCATCAGTCCGGGACTAGCTCGCACCGGGGAGCTGTTTTTT.

This clone was found once. The chain is built from TRBV6-5 and TRBJ2-1; 8 bases are a match to TRBD1. This CDR3 is 14 amino acids long. After removal of 5 bases from V and 5 bases from J, the junction contained 5 bases not matched to a gene. Germline CDR1 reads MNHEY; CDR2 reads SVGAGI. Here the CDR3 DNA reads TGTGCCAGCAGTGACAGACAGGGGCACAATGAGCAGTTCTTC. Protein: CASSDRQGHNEQFF.

Only one count was recorded for this clone. V usage is TRBV7-8 and J usage is TRBJ1-2, with D maybe TRBD1 (5 bases). Trimming left V 11 bases short and J 3 bases short, with 16 bases between. The CDR3 sequence is 13 residues long. The germline CDR1 and CDR2 sequences are SGHVS and FQNEAQ. The CDR3 nucleotides are TGTGCCGTTGGGGCCGAAAAAGACTATGGCTACACCTTC. This gives the protein CAVGAEKDYGYTF.

The V call is TRBV7-2, the J call TRBJ1-2; a possible D gene is TRBD1 (5 bases). V was pared by 0 bases and J by 8 bases, with 10 bases between. This CDR3 comprises 13 residues. CDR1 SGHTA and CDR2 FQGNSA come from the germline V gene. CDR3 protein: CASSLAPGRGYTF. In nucleotides, the CDR3 is TGTGCCAGCAGCTTAGCCCCAGGGAGGGGCTACACCTTC.

V gene TRBV11-3 combines with J gene TRBJ2-2; 8 nucleotides line up with TRBD1. There are 14 residues in the CDR3. V was clipped by 6 bases and J by 7 bases; unmatched bases: 7. The germline CDR1 and CDR2 sequences are SGHNT and YENEEA. CDR3 sequence (DNA): TGTGCCAGCAGTCGACAGGGGTCTCACGGGGAGCTGTTTTTT. Translation: CASSRQGSHGELFF. Together with reference TRBV11-3 and TRBJ2-2, the CDR3 gives the full variable domain: EAGVVQSPRYKIIEKKQPVAFWCNPISGHNTLYWYLQNLGQGPELLIRYENEEAVDDSQLPKDRFSAERLKGVDSTLKIQPAELGDSAVYLCASSRQGSHGELFFGEGSRLTVL.

This clone occurred once. The chain employs TRBV7-2 and TRBJ1-1; 7 nucleotides agree with TRBD1. CDR1 and CDR2 (germline): SGHTA, FQGNSA. V was clipped by 4 bases and J by 11 bases; unmatched bases: 10. This CDR3 is 13 amino acids long. The CDR3 DNA is TGTGCCAGCAGCTCAATGGATCAGGGGGTGGCTTTCTTT. It translates to CASSSMDQGVAFF.

The chain recombines TRBV27 with TRBJ2-1, with TRBD2 matching over 7 bases. V gave up 5 bases and J gave up 8 bases; unmatched junction bases: 9. The CDR3 contains 14 residues. Germline CDR1 reads MNHEY; CDR2 reads SMNVEV (reference sequence). The CDR3 DNA reads TGTGCCAGCAGTCGGACTAGTTCGCTTCATGAGCAGTTCTTC. This encodes CASSRTSSLHEQFF.

Here the CDR3 reads CASSTGTTNQPQHF. CDR3 bases: TGTGCCAGCAGTACCGGGACCACAAATCAGCCCCAGCATTTT. The chain carries TRBV6-5 and TRBJ1-5, with D tentatively TRBD1 (5 bases). The CDR3 is 14 residues long. The germline CDR1 and CDR2 sequences are MNHEY and SVGAGI. V lost 5 bases, J lost 4 bases, and 12 bases lay in between.

The CDR3 DNA is TGTGCCAGCTCACCTCAATCCGTAACTAGCGGGACCTACGAGCAGTACTTC. This gives the protein CASSPQSVTSGTYEQYF. The gene calls are TRBV18 and TRBJ2-7, with TRBD2 matching 10 bases. This CDR3 has 17 residues. Per germline, CDR1 KGHSH and CDR2 LQKENI. The V gene end was trimmed by 3 bases and the J gene end by 2 bases; junction bases not matched to a gene: 10.

The J gene is TRBJ2-1, the V gene TRBV4-1; 10 nucleotides align to TRBD2. V lost 4 bases and J lost 9; bases outside the gene matches: 12. Germline V lookup: CDR1 MGHRA, CDR2 YSYEKL. The CDR3 extends over 16 amino acids. The CDR3 region has the DNA TGCGCCAGCAGCCGCCCGGGACTAGCGCAGATAGGTGAGCAGTTCTTC. It codes for CASSRPGLAQIGEQFF.

The chain carries TRBV7-2 and TRBJ2-2; perhaps TRBD2 as D (6 bases). The germline V gene encodes CDR1 SGHTA and CDR2 FQGNSA. V was clipped by 5 bases and J by 0 bases, with 16 bases between them. The CDR3 contains 17 residues. For the CDR3, the DNA is TGTGCCAGCAGCCCCCGTCGTCAGCGGGCGAACACCGGGGAGCTGTTTTTT. Its protein is CASSPRRQRANTGELFF.

The chain joins TRBV21-1 to TRBJ2-7; no check of the table's D call, TRBD1, against the DNA was made. TRBV21-1 represents a pseudogene. The CDR3 runs 18 residues. CDR3 nucleotide sequence: TGTGCCAGCAGCGAAAGAAGAGGGGGACAGCTAAAGCCCTACGAGCAGTACTTC. This sequence encodes CASSERRGGQLKPYEQYF.